The 17 T cell receptor beta chains given below trace back to one sample, sequenced in a study of T cells after yellow fever vaccination. A single record per CDR3 protein comes from TCRdb applying MiXCR to the 5' RACE reads. The table has some 300,000 distinct CDR3 sequences, 8.7% seen once. The input for sequencing was CD4+ T cells sorted from PBMCs, taken 5 days after the yellow fever booster vaccination. Receptors were obtained from a man aged 18 to 30 who received the YFV17D yellow fever vaccine.

This clonotype has more than one count but fewer than ten. The rearrangement links TRBV6-6 to TRBJ1-2; TRBD1 might be the D (5 bases). The V end lost 6 bases, the J end lost 4 bases, and 9 bases lay between the germline ends. This CDR3 is built from 12 residues. Germline V gene sequence: CDR1 MNHNY, CDR2 SVGAGI (reference sequence). This CDR3 is CASRAGGYGYTF. The CDR3 region has the DNA TGTGCCAGCAGGGCGGGGGGCTATGGCTACACCTTC.

V is TRBV5-1 and J is TRBJ2-3; 7 nucleotides line up with TRBD2. The CDR3 length is 15 residues. CDR1 is SGHRS and CDR2 is YFSETQ in the germline V gene. With 2 bases clipped from V and 2 bases from J, the junction kept 5 bases outside the gene matches. The chain's CDR3 is CASSFLSGYTDTQYF. The CDR3 DNA sequence: TGCGCCAGCAGCTTCCTTAGCGGGTACACAGATACGCAGTATTTT.

This clonotype was recorded many times. This chain connects TRBV20-1 to TRBJ2-1; D is ambiguous. The CDR3 is made up of 15 amino acids. Germline V gives CDR1 DFQATT, CDR2 SNEGSKA (reference sequence). With 6 bases removed from V and 9 bases from J, the gap between germline ends came to 24 bases. The CDR3 reads CSANGRVGRLSEQFF. In nucleotides, the CDR3 is TGCAGTGCGAATGGACGGGTCGGTAGATTGAGTGAGCAGTTCTTC.

This clonotype showed up just a few times. V usage is TRBV7-9 and J usage is TRBJ1-6; 7 bases map to TRBD1. The J segment lost 10 bases and the V segment lost 4 bases, leaving 4 bases of the junction unmatched. Germline V gene lookup returns CDR1 SEHNR and CDR2 FQNEAQ (reference sequence). This CDR3 contains 13 residues. The CDR3 loop is CASSWTGLSPLHF. CDR3 nucleotide sequence: TGTGCCAGCAGCTGGACAGGACTCTCACCCCTCCACTTT.

This clonotype was detected a few times. V gene TRBV10-3 combines with J gene TRBJ2-5, with TRBD2 as a possible D gene (6 bases). From germline, CDR1 is ENHRY and CDR2 SYGVKD. CDR3 length: 13 amino acids. V gave up 4 bases and J gave up 4 bases, with 10 bases separating them. Written as DNA, the CDR3 is TGTGCCATCAGTGCTTTGGGGGGAGAGACCCAGTACTTC. It specifies CAISALGGETQYF.

This chain links TRBV4-1 with TRBJ1-1; D possibly corresponds to TRBD1 (6 bases). The germline gives CDR1 MGHRA, CDR2 YSYEKL. With 5 bases removed from V and 2 bases from J, the gap between germline ends came to 15 bases. The CDR3 sequence is 15 residues long. CDR3 residues: CASSKKGHDNTEAFF. CDR3 in DNA: TGCGCCAGCAGCAAAAAGGGACACGACAACACTGAAGCTTTCTTT.

This clonotype was counted only a few times. The chain couples TRBV5-1 to TRBJ1-1; no clear D gene. Germline CDR1 reads SGHRS; CDR2 reads YFSETQ. V was trimmed by 4 bases and J by 3 bases, leaving 16 bases between them. This CDR3 is built from 15 residues. CDR3 region: CASSPIAGEYTEAFF. CDR3 sequence (DNA): TGCGCCAGCAGCCCCATAGCCGGGGAATACACTGAAGCTTTCTTT.

Concerning this clonotype itself: At one of its ends the junction is not consistent with the germline gene, which may arise from a read error. V gene TRBV19 combines with J gene TRBJ2-1, with 9 positions matching TRBD1. CDR3 length: 14 residues. Germline lookup yields CDR1 LNHDA and CDR2 SQIVND (reference sequence). The DNA for the CDR3 is TGTGCCAGTAGTACCACGATACTCCGGGACAGGGAGATCTTC. This translates into CASSTTILRDREIF.

J is TRBJ2-5 and V is TRBV24-1, with unresolved D. Germline V lookup: CDR1 KGHDR, CDR2 SFDVKD. CDR3 size: 13 residues. The V and J ends lost 3 bases and 2 bases respectively, with 6 bases between them. This CDR3 is CATSDGSQETQYF. In nucleotides, the CDR3 is TGTGCCACCAGTGATGGCTCGCAAGAGACCCAGTACTTC.

This chain connects TRBV9 to TRBJ1-1; D is undetermined. The CDR3 has 13 residues. Germline lookup yields CDR1 SGDLS and CDR2 YYNGEE. Trimming took off 0 bases at V and 7 bases at J, with 10 bases between the two ends. The CDR3 DNA is TGTGCCAGCAGCGTAGGTCCCCTCATTGAAGCTTTCTTT. It specifies CASSVGPLIEAFF. Supplemented by reference TRBV9 and TRBJ1-1, the full variable domain reads DSGVTQTPKHLITATGQRVTLRCSPRSGDLSVYWYQQSLDQGLQFLIQYYNGEERAKGNILERFSAQQFPDLHSELNLSSLELGDSALYFCASSVGPLIEAFFGQGTRLTVV.

The V gene is TRBV6-5, the J gene TRBJ1-2, with a possible D match to TRBD1 (5 bases). Trimming took 6 bases from V and 8 from J, leaving 22 bases between them. Looked up from germline, CDR1 is MNHEY and CDR2 is SVGAGI. The CDR3 consists of 15 residues. The CDR3 spells CASRGWTAMEGGYTF. The CDR3 nucleotides read TGTGCCAGCAGGGGATGGACGGCTATGGAGGGGGGCTACACCTTC.

J is TRBJ2-1 and V is TRBV18; D is possibly TRBD2 (7 bases). Germline CDR1 is KGHSH and CDR2 is LQKENI. V lost 2 bases to trimming and J lost 10 bases, with 12 bases between them. This CDR3 spans 13 amino acids. This CDR3 is CASSPAGAPEQFF. CDR3 in DNA: TGTGCCAGCTCACCAGCGGGGGCGCCCGAGCAGTTCTTC. Variable domain in full (rest from reference TRBV18 and TRBJ2-1): NAGVMQNPRHLVRRRGQEARLRCSPMKGHSHVYWYRQLPEEGLKFMVYLQKENIIDESGMPKERFSAEFPKEGPSILRIQQVVRGDSAAYFCASSPAGAPEQFFGPGTRLTVL.

The sample holds many counts of this clonotype. The V and J genes are TRBV5-6 and TRBJ2-7, with unresolved D. Germline CDR1 and CDR2: SGHDT and YYEEEE. CDR3 length: 13 amino acids. V lost 2 bases to trimming and J lost 4 bases, with 10 bases between them. The CDR3 coding sequence is TGTGCCAGCAGCTTTATGTCGGAGTACGAGCAGTACGTC. Protein: CASSFMSEYEQYV.

This chain uses TRBV7-2 with TRBJ1-5; perhaps TRBD1 as D (6 bases). The ends were cut back, 3 bases at V and 0 bases at J, with 12 bases in the middle. This CDR3 contains 16 residues. Germline V lookup: CDR1 SGHTA, CDR2 FQGNSA. The CDR3 loop is CASSLAGANSNQPQHF. CDR3 coding DNA: TGTGCCAGCAGCTTGGCAGGGGCTAATAGCAATCAGCCCCAGCATTTT.

The V call is TRBV11-2, the J call TRBJ2-3, with a possible D match to TRBD2 (5 bases). The V end was cut by 3 bases, the J end by 0 bases, with 13 bases between. In germline, CDR1 is SGHAT, CDR2 FQNNGV. The CDR3 contains 16 residues. In DNA form, the CDR3 reads TGTGCCAGCAGCTTGTACCCGAGGACTAGCACAGATACGCAGTATTTT. Protein product: CASSLYPRTSTDTQYF.

The gene calls are TRBV5-1 and TRBJ2-5; TRBD2 aligns across 8 bases. V gave up 4 bases and J gave up 3 bases; unmatched junction bases: 8. The CDR3 is 15 residues long. The germline CDR1 and CDR2 sequences are SGHRS and YFSETQ. The CDR3: CASSQATSGKETQYF. Here the CDR3 DNA reads TGCGCCAGCAGCCAGGCTACTAGCGGAAAAGAGACCCAGTACTTC.

This clonotype was seen many times. V is TRBV7-9 and J is TRBJ2-1; possibly TRBD2 for D (6 bases). The CDR3 sequence is 14 residues long. Germline CDR1 is SEHNR and CDR2 is FQNEAQ (reference sequence). V lost 10 bases, J lost 8 bases, and 21 bases lay in between. The CDR3 loop reads CAKPPGPREDEQFF. Written as DNA, the CDR3 is TGTGCCAAACCACCGGGCCCCAGGGAGGATGAGCAGTTCTTC.